Listed below are T cell receptor beta chains from one sample, sequenced in a study of blood T cell repertoires in COVID-19. Only in-frame clones appear in the TCRdb table, and some are missing; sequencing was by immunoSEQ multiplex PCR. Of more than 120,000 clones listed, around 83% are singletons. Sequenced input: peripheral blood. The receptor source for this set is a human donor with acute or convalescent COVID-19. The donor label of this sample is uncertain. Each CDR3 is given with its conserved first and last residue. The D gene is left open where the match is weak.

12	TRBV7-9	TRBJ1-5	NA	CASSRGGQPQHF
14	TRBV28	TRBJ1-2	NA	CASSLWVAAYGYTF
14	TRBV13	TRBJ1-5	NA	CASSRGKGDQPQHF
14	TRBV11-3	TRBJ2-7	TRBD2	CASSERGAYYEQYF
15	TRBV19	TRBJ1-1	TRBD1	CASAPGTALNTEAFF
13	TRBV5-1	TRBJ1-1	NA	CASSLAGETEAFF
18	TRBV11-2	TRBJ1-4	TRBD1	CASSPTTGGGATNEKLFF
13	TRBV11-2	TRBJ2-3	TRBD2	CASRIAGTDTQYF
14	TRBV10-3	TRBJ1-3	NA	CAISGGQMGNTIYF
15	TRBV5-1	TRBJ1-5	NA	CASSLQSGSNQPQHF
15	TRBV18	TRBJ2-3	TRBD2	CASSPEAGGRDTQYF
14	TRBV5-1	TRBJ2-3	TRBD2	CASSLGGSGDTQYF
19	TRBV21-1	TRBJ2-2	NA	CASTHPVWTSGTPTGELFF
16	TRBV9	TRBJ2-3	TRBD2	CASSVGLAGGSDTQYF
14	TRBV2	TRBJ2-5	TRBD2	CASSEGGGQETQYF
16	TRBV7-9	TRBJ2-7	NA	CASSRFGSGYPYEQYF
15	TRBV3-1/TRBV3-2	TRBJ1-6	TRBD1	CASSRRQGRDSPLHF
14	TRBV30	TRBJ1-3	NA	CAWNTMDSGNTIYF
14	TRBV5-4	TRBJ2-5	TRBD2	CASTHLSGEETQYF
14	TRBV6-6	TRBJ2-1	NA	CASTSGSAYNEQFF
14	TRBV7-9	TRBJ1-1	NA	CASSLIDRRDEAFF
14	TRBV10-3	TRBJ2-3	NA	CAISKTGSTDTQYF
13	TRBV10-3	TRBJ1-1	TRBD1	CAISGDRGLEAFF
16	TRBV7-2	TRBJ1-3	NA	CASSSIRGGGGNTIYF
12	TRBV2	TRBJ2-1	TRBD1	CATGTGGNEQFF
15	TRBV7-2	TRBJ1-3	TRBD1	CASSLQGAYGNTIYF